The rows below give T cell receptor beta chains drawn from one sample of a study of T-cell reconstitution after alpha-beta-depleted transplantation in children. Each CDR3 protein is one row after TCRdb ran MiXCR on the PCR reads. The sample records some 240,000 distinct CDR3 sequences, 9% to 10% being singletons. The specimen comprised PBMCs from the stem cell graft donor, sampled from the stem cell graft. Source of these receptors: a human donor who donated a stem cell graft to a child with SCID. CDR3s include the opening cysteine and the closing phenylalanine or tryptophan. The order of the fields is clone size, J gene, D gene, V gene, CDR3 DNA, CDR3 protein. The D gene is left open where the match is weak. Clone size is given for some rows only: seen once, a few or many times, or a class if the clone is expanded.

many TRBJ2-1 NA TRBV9 TGTGCCAGCAGCGTCAAAGACACCCCGTCCTACAATGAGCAGTTCTTC CASSVKDTPSYNEQFF
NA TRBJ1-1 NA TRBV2 TGTGCCAGCAGTGCCCGGGCCGACTACACTGAAGCTTTCTTT CASSARADYTEAFF
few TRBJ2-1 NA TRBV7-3 TGTGCTCCCGACAGGGAGGGCTACAATGAGCAGTTCTTC CAPDREGYNEQFF
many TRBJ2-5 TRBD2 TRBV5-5 TGTGCCAGCAGCTTGCTTACTAGCGGGGGGCTTTACCAAGAGACCCAGTACTTC CASSLLTSGGLYQETQYF
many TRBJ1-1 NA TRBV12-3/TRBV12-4 TGTGCCAGCAGCCACCAGGGTTCTAGGAACACTGAAGCTTTCTTT CASSHQGSRNTEAFF
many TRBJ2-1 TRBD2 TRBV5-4 TGTGCCAGCAGCTCCCTGACTAGCGGGGGATACAATGAGCAGTTCTTC CASSSLTSGGYNEQFF
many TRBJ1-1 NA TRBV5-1 TGCGCCAGCAGCTTGGACAGGCCGAACACTGAAGCTTTCTTT CASSLDRPNTEAFF
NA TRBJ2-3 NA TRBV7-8 TGTGCCAGCAGCGGACGGGGGAACACAGATACGCAGTATTTT CASSGRGNTDTQYF
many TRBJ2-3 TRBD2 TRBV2 TGTGCCAGGGAAGGCCCCGCTAGCGGCTCTAGCACAGATACGCAGTATTTT CAREGPASGSSTDTQYF
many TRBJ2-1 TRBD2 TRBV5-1 TGCGCCAGCAGCTTTAACAGCGGGGGCAATGAGCAGTTCTTC CASSFNSGGNEQFF
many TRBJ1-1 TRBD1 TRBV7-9 TGTGCCAGCAGCTTTGTAGGGGGCAACACTGAAGCTTTCTTT CASSFVGGNTEAFF
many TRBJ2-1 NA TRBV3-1 TGTGCCAGCAGCCAAGAGGGACTCATGAGCAAGCAGTTCTTC CASSQEGLMSKQFF
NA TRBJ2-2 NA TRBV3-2 TGTGCCAGCACCACACCCTCGGGGGCCACTTACACCGGGGAGCTGTTTTTT CASTTPSGATYTGELFF
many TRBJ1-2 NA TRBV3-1 TGTGCCAGCAGCCAAGTTAACAGGGATGGCTACACCTTC CASSQVNRDGYTF
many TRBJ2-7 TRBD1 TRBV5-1 TGCGCCAGCAGCTTGGCCGCAGGGGGATCCTACGAGCAGTACTTC CASSLAAGGSYEQYF
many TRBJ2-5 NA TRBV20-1 TGCAGTGCTAGTAACGTCCAAGAGACCCAGTACTTC CSASNVQETQYF
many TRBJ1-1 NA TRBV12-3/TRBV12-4 TGTGCCAGCAGCCGGGATCCCCGAAGCGACACTGAAGCTTTCTTT CASSRDPRSDTEAFF
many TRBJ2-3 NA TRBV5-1 TGCGCCAGCAGCTTCACCGGGGGAGTAGGCACAGATACGCAGTATTTT CASSFTGGVGTDTQYF
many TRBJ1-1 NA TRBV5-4 TGTGCCAGCAGCTGGGGCGGGGGGAACACTGAAGCTTTCTTT CASSWGGGNTEAFF
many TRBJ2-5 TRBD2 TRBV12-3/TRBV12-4 TGTGCCAGCAGACTAGCGGGTTCCGAAGCGGAGACCCAGTACTTC CASRLAGSEAETQYF
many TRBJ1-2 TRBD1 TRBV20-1 TGCAGTGTGGCAGGGGGCTATGGCTACACCTTC CSVAGGYGYTF
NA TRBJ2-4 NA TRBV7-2 TGTGCCAGCAGCTTCAGCTTAGCCAAAAACATTCAGTACTTC CASSFSLAKNIQYF
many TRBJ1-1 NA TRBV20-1 TGCAGTGCTTACGGGATGAACACTGAAGCTTTCTTT CSAYGMNTEAFF
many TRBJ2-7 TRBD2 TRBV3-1 TGTGCCAGCAGCCAAAGCGGGGGGTACGAGCAGTACTTC CASSQSGGYEQYF
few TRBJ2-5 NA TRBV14 TGTGCCAGCAGCCAAGATCGAGGGGAGACCCAGTACTTC CASSQDRGETQYF
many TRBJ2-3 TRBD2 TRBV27 TGTGCCAGCAGCCGCCCTAGCGGGGGGGCCGATACGCAGTATTTT CASSRPSGGADTQYF
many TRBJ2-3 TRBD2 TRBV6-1 TGTGCCAGCAGTCAACGACTAGCGTCGGATACGCAGTATTTT CASSQRLASDTQYF
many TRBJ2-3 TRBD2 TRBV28 TGTGCCAGCAGTTTCGTAGCGGGAGGGTTGGATACGCAGTATTTT CASSFVAGGLDTQYF
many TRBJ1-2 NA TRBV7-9 TGTGCCAGCAGCCCCGACATCTATGGCTACACCTTC CASSPDIYGYTF
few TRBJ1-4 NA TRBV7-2 TGTGCCAGCAGCCACGGCGGAGGGGTTAATGAAAAACTGTTTTTT CASSHGGGVNEKLFF
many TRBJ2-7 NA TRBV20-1 TGCAGTGCCCCTATACCGGGCGAGCAGTACTTC CSAPIPGEQYF
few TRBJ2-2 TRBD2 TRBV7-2 TGTGCCAGCAGAGCCCCCGGGACTAGCGAAACCGGGGAGCTGTTTTTT CASRAPGTSETGELFF
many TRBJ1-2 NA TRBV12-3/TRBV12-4 TGTGCCAGCAGTTTAAGCGCGGCAGGGGTCGCTTGGGGAGACGGCTACACCTTC CASSLSAAGVAWGDGYTF
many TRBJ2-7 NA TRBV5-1 TGCGCCAGCAGCTTTGGGAGTACCTACGAGCAGTACTTC CASSFGSTYEQYF
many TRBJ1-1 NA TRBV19 TGTGCCAGTTCTAAGATAGCGGGACGGTTAAACACTGAAGCTTTCTTT CASSKIAGRLNTEAFF
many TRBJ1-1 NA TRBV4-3 TGCGCCAGCAGCCAAGATGGGGGGATGCGTTATGAAGCTTTCTTT CASSQDGGMRYEAFF
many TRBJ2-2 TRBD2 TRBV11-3 TGTGCCAGCAGCTTCTACGGGGGGGACACCGGGGAGCTGTTTTTT CASSFYGGDTGELFF
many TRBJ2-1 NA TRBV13 TGTGCCAGCAGCCGTACCAAGGACTCCTCTAGCAATGAGCAGTTCTTC CASSRTKDSSSNEQFF
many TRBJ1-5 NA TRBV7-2 TGTGCCAGCAGCCTCCTCTTACTCCAGCCCCAGCATTTT CASSLLLLQPQHF
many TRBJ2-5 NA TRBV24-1 TGTGCCACCAGTGTGAGGGACGGATACCAAGAGACCCAGTACTTC CATSVRDGYQETQYF
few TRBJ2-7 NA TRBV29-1 TGCAGCCCTCCTCGTCATGGTGGCCTGGACGAGCAGTACTTC CSPPRHGGLDEQYF
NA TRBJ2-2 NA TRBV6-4 TGTGCCAGCAGTCAGGAGGGAAACACCGGGGAGCTGTTTTTT CASSQEGNTGELFF
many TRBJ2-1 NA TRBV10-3 TGTGCCATCGCTGGAGGGATAGGCAATGAGCAGTTCTTC CAIAGGIGNEQFF
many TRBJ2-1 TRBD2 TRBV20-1 TGCAGTGCTAGAGTCCTTTCTAGCGGGCGCTTGAATGAGCAGTTCTTC CSARVLSSGRLNEQFF
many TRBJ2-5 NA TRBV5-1 TGCGCCAGCAGCTACGACACGGGCCAAGAGACCCAGTACTTC CASSYDTGQETQYF
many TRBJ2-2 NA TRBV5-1 TGCGCCAGCAGCCTCTTACAGGGATTCGGCGGGGAGCTGTTTTTT CASSLLQGFGGELFF
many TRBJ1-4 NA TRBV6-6 TGTGCCAGCAGTTACGTTGAAAAACTGTTTTTT CASSYVEKLFF
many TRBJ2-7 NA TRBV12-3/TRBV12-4 TGTGCCAGCAGTTTAAAGCAGGGCGTCTTCGAGCAGTACTTC CASSLKQGVFEQYF
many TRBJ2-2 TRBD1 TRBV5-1 TGCGCCAGCACTCCCCCTACAGGGGGTGAGCGCACCGGGGAGCTGTTTTTT CASTPPTGGERTGELFF
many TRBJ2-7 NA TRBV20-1 TGCAGTGTTAAGTCGGGGGCGCAGAAGAGCGAGCAGTACTTC CSVKSGAQKSEQYF
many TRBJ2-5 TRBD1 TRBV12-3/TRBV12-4 TGTGCCAGCAACTCCGGGACAGGGGTTTTTGAGACCCAGTACTTC CASNSGTGVFETQYF
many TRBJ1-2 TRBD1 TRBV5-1 TGCGCCAGCAGCTTGGGCTGGAGACAGGGAGGCGGCTACACCTTC CASSLGWRQGGGYTF
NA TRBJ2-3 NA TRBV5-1 TGCGCCAGCAGCGTCCCGGTTTCAGATACGCAGTATTTT CASSVPVSDTQYF
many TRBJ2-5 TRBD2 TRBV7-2 TGTGCCAGCAGCTTAGCGCCTCTAGCGGGGGAGACCCAGTACTTC CASSLAPLAGETQYF
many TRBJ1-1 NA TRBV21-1 TGTGCCAGCAGAAACGCCAGTCCTGACTGGGACACTGAAGCTTTCTTT CASRNASPDWDTEAFF
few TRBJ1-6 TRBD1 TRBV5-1 TGCGCCAGCAGCCCGTACGGACAGGGCAATTCACCCCTCCACTTT CASSPYGQGNSPLHF
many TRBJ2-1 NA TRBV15 TGTGCCACCAGCAGAGAGGGCAATGAGCAGTTCTTC CATSREGNEQFF
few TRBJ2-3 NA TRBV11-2 TGTGCCAGCAGCCCGGGGGTCCCTGGGAATGCGCAGTATTTT CASSPGVPGNAQYF
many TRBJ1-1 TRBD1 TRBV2 TGTGCCAGCAGCGAACTGGGACAGGGGACATCTGAAGCTTTCTTT CASSELGQGTSEAFF
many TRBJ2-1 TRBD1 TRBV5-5 TGTGCCAGCAGGTCACCACAGGGGGTCTACAATGAGCAGTTCTTC CASRSPQGVYNEQFF